This T cell receptor beta chain comes out of a study of neurological immune-mediated disorders. The study's findings and limits: HTLV-1-associated myelopathy had the most TCR clonal expansion, and multiple sclerosis had the least, less than healthy controls. Subjects shared no identical expanded-clone CDR3 amino acid sequences, suggesting private TCR-beta repertoires in all groups.

Trimming removed 4 bases from V and 3 bases from J; junction bases left unmatched: 3. The CDR3 has 14 residues. Germline values: CDR1 SNHLY, CDR2 FYNNEI. The table lists this clonotype with many counts. Its specificity is unknown. The time point denotes: longitudinal time-point 1 (baseline). The making of cDNA relied on 5'RACE with 10-nucleotide random UMIs. TCRdb reanalysed the 5' RACE reads using MiXCR and keeps one entry per CDR3 protein. The table has 71,000 or so distinct CDR3 sequences, roughly an eighth seen once. J is TRBJ2-1 and V is TRBV2; 7 bases are shared with TRBD2. This clonotype was obtained from a female donor with HTLV-1-associated myelopathy (HAM/TSP). The specimen was PBMCs. CDR3: CASSGLADYNEQFF. As DNA, the CDR3 is TGTGCCAGCAGTGGGCTAGCGGACTACAATGAGCAGTTCTTC.